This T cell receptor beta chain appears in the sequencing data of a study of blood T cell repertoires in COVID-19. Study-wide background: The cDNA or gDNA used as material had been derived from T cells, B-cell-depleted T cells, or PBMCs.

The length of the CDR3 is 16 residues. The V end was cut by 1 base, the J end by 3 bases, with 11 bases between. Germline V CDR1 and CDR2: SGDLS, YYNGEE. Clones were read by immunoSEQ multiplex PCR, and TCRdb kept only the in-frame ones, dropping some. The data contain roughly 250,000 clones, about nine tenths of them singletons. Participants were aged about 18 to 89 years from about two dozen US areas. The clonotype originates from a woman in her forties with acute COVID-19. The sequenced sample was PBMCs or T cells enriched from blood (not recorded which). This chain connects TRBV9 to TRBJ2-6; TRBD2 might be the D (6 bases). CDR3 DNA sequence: TGTGCCAGCAGCGTAAGAGGAGGGTATGGGGCCAACGTCCTGACTTTC. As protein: CASSVRGGYGANVLTF.